Listed below are T cell receptor beta chains from one sample, sequenced in a study of T-cell reconstitution after alpha-beta-depleted transplantation in children. A single record per CDR3 protein comes from TCRdb applying MiXCR to the PCR reads. The sample lists approximately 800,000 distinct CDR3 sequences; 16% were seen once. This specimen was PBMCs, mostly from graft donor cells, taken 360 days after TCRalphabeta/CD19-depleted stem cell transplant. Every receptor here comes from a male patient between 5 and 17 years old who had a stem cell transplant for acute lymphoblastic leukemia, so the T cells may come from the graft donor. Both conserved end residues are part of each CDR3. A D gene is named only where the DNA matches it firmly. The size of a clone is reported for some rows only, either as once, few or many, or as a class for expanded clones.

D: -; size: -; J: TRBJ1-2; V: TRBV9; CDR3: CASSPTTLGGNYGYTF; DNA: TGTGCCAGCAGCCCAACCACGCTAGGGGGGAACTATGGCTACACCTTC
D: -; size: many; J: TRBJ1-1; V: TRBV6-6; CDR3: CASSRRYTEAFF; DNA: TGTGCCAGCAGCCGGCGGTACACTGAAGCTTTCTTT
D: -; size: -; J: TRBJ1-4; V: TRBV7-7; CDR3: CASSKLGSPNEKLFF; DNA: TGTGCCAGCAGCAAGTTAGGGAGTCCTAATGAAAAACTGTTTTTT
D: TRBD2; size: few; J: TRBJ2-3; V: TRBV10-2; CDR3: CASRRAGLATDTQYF; DNA: TGCGCCAGCAGGAGAGCGGGACTGGCCACAGATACGCAGTATTTT
D: TRBD1; size: -; J: TRBJ1-1; V: TRBV5-1; CDR3: CASSLPTGGNTEAFF; DNA: TGCGCCAGCAGCTTACCTACAGGGGGGAACACTGAAGCTTTCTTT
D: -; size: many; J: TRBJ2-7; V: TRBV4-1; CDR3: CASSQEPGGEQYF; DNA: TGCGCCAGCAGCCAAGAGCCAGGAGGCGAGCAGTACTTC
D: TRBD2; size: many; J: TRBJ2-5; V: TRBV9; CDR3: CASSVGLAGETQYF; DNA: TGTGCCAGCAGCGTAGGACTAGCGGGAGAGACCCAGTACTTC
D: TRBD1; size: -; J: TRBJ1-3; V: TRBV5-1; CDR3: CASKTQQGPGNTIYF; DNA: TGCGCCAGCAAAACGCAACAGGGGCCGGGAAACACCATATATTTT
D: -; size: few; J: TRBJ2-1; V: TRBV11-2; CDR3: CASSRVKGLFNEQFF; DNA: TGTGCCAGCAGCCGTGTAAAAGGGCTCTTCAATGAGCAGTTCTTC
D: -; size: -; J: TRBJ2-7; V: TRBV29-1; CDR3: CSVVTPPEQYF; DNA: TGCAGCGTTGTAACCCCGCCCGAGCAGTACTTC
D: -; size: few; J: TRBJ2-4; V: TRBV7-2; CDR3: CASSLAVGTGAQYF; DNA: TGTGCCAGCAGCTTAGCGGTAGGGACCGGGGCTCAGTACTTC
D: -; size: few; J: TRBJ2-7; V: TRBV27; CDR3: CASSIIQASYEQYF; DNA: TGTGCCAGCAGTATAATCCAGGCCTCCTACGAGCAGTACTTC
D: TRBD1; size: few; J: TRBJ2-2; V: TRBV24-1; CDR3: CATSDAIPGQGRIGELFF; DNA: TGTGCCACCAGTGATGCAATTCCGGGACAGGGGAGGATCGGGGAGCTGTTTTTT
D: TRBD1; size: -; J: TRBJ1-2; V: TRBV29-1; CDR3: CSVEGWDRGGGYTF; DNA: TGCAGCGTTGAAGGTTGGGACAGGGGAGGGGGCTACACCTTC
D: -; size: many; J: TRBJ1-4; V: TRBV4-1; CDR3: CASSQERDGYMRRANEKLFF; DNA: TGCGCCAGCAGCCAGGAGAGGGACGGCTACATGAGGAGAGCTAATGAAAAACTGTTTTTT
D: TRBD2; size: few; J: TRBJ2-1; V: TRBV5-4; CDR3: CASSITSDEQFF; DNA: TGTGCCAGCAGCATAACTAGCGATGAGCAGTTCTTC
D: -; size: once; J: TRBJ2-7; V: TRBV30; CDR3: CAWRDLSYEQYF; DNA: TGTGCCTGGAGGGACTTATCCTACGAGCAGTACTTC
D: -; size: few; J: TRBJ2-7; V: TRBV4-1; CDR3: CASSQEILKSYEQYF; DNA: TGCGCCAGCAGCCAAGAGATCCTCAAGTCCTACGAGCAGTACTTC
D: TRBD1; size: -; J: TRBJ1-5; V: TRBV7-6; CDR3: CASSLVVGTGLNQPQHF; DNA: TGTGCCAGCAGCTTAGTCGTCGGGACAGGACTAAATCAGCCCCAGCATTTT
D: -; size: -; J: TRBJ2-2; V: TRBV24-1; CDR3: CATSDPPGPWPNTGELFF; DNA: TGTGCCACCAGTGACCCGCCGGGGCCATGGCCGAACACCGGGGAGCTGTTTTTT
D: TRBD2; size: few; J: TRBJ2-5; V: TRBV20-1; CDR3: CSARDRTSGLPPQETQYF; DNA: TGCAGTGCTAGAGATCGAACTAGCGGACTGCCCCCCCAAGAGACCCAGTACTTC
D: -; size: -; J: TRBJ1-5; V: TRBV5-1; CDR3: CASSLVSGINQPQHF; DNA: TGCGCCAGCAGCTTGGTCAGCGGGATCAATCAGCCCCAGCATTTT
D: -; size: -; J: TRBJ1-1; V: TRBV21-1; CDR3: CASNLEGTEAFF; DNA: TGTGCCAGCAATCTCGAGGGGACTGAAGCTTTCTTT
D: -; size: -; J: TRBJ2-7; V: TRBV5-1; CDR3: CASSLLKVSEQYF; DNA: TGCGCCAGCAGCCTGCTTAAAGTCTCCGAGCAGTACTTC
D: TRBD1; size: many; J: TRBJ2-7; V: TRBV7-3; CDR3: CASSLAGQGSYEQYF; DNA: TGTGCCAGCAGCTTAGCGGGACAGGGCTCCTACGAGCAGTACTTC
D: -; size: -; J: TRBJ2-3; V: TRBV20-1; CDR3: CSARTGTDTQYF; DNA: TGCAGTGCGCGGACTGGCACAGATACGCAGTATTTT
D: TRBD2; size: -; J: TRBJ2-7; V: TRBV5-1; CDR3: CASSLGRLAGSLLHEQYF; DNA: TGCGCCAGCAGCTTGGGGCGACTAGCGGGAAGTTTACTCCACGAGCAGTACTTC
D: -; size: few; J: TRBJ2-7; V: TRBV6-5; CDR3: CASSFGSTSYEQYF; DNA: TGTGCCAGCAGTTTCGGGAGTACCTCCTACGAGCAGTACTTC
D: TRBD1; size: many; J: TRBJ2-7; V: TRBV20-1; CDR3: CSVDPTGGYEQYF; DNA: TGCAGTGTCGACCCAACAGGGGGCTACGAGCAGTACTTC
D: TRBD2; size: -; J: TRBJ2-2; V: TRBV5-1; CDR3: CASRRVTGGNTGELFF; DNA: TGCGCCAGCAGGAGGGTCACGGGAGGCAACACCGGGGAGCTGTTTTTT
D: TRBD1; size: -; J: TRBJ1-2; V: TRBV18; CDR3: CASSPLPITGGDGYTF; DNA: TGTGCCAGCTCACCACTCCCTATAACAGGGGGCGATGGCTACACCTTC